The rows below give T cell receptor beta chains drawn from one sample of a study of T cell repertoires in cytomegalovirus infection. TCRdb re-derived calls from the reads in MiXCR, one entry per CDR3 protein. The sample has about 450,000 distinct CDR3 sequences, approximately 31% seen once. Sequenced: PBMCs. All receptors derive from a human donor in good health (CMV status not recorded). Some clones in this sample may be carry-over from other donors' samples. The CDR3 runs from the conserved cysteine through the conserved F or W. D genes are given only for firm matches. A clone size is listed for some rows: how often the clone was seen (once, few, many), or a class if it is expanded.

>TRBV6-5|many|TRBJ1-4|.
CASSYSTGFTNEKLFF
TGTGCCAGCAGTTATTCAACAGGGTTCACCAATGAAAAACTGTTTTTT
>TRBV7-9|.|TRBJ2-7|.
CASSAQGATSYEQYF
TGTGCCAGCAGCGCTCAAGGGGCCACATCCTACGAGCAGTATTTC
>TRBV12-3/TRBV12-4|.|TRBJ1-1|.
CASTLRGYAFF
TGTGCCAGCACCCTTCGGGGATACGCTTTTTTT
>TRBV11-2|.|TRBJ1-1|.
CASSLAKGRGPRTAEAFF
TGTGCCAGCAGCTTAGCCAAAGGTCGGGGCCCGAGGACCGCTGAAGCTTTCTTT
>TRBV27|many|TRBJ2-7|.
CASRGTDMNEQYF
TGTGCCAGCCGCGGGACGGATATGAACGAGCAGTACTTC
>TRBV5-4|.|TRBJ2-1|TRBD1
CASSPQGAANEQFF
TGTGCCAGCAGCCCACAGGGGGCGGCGAATGAGCAGTTCTTC
>TRBV18|many|TRBJ1-4|TRBD1
CASSPTRDRVGNEKLFF
TGTGCCAGCTCACCAACCCGGGACAGGGTTGGTAATGAAAAACTGTTTTTT
>TRBV6-2/TRBV6-3|.|TRBJ1-4|TRBD1
CASSPGHQGAAEKLFF
TGTGCCAGCAGTCCGGGACATCAGGGGGCGGCTGAAAAACTGTTTTTT
>TRBV7-2|few|TRBJ2-3|.
CASSFNSWEGTDTQYF
TGTGCCAGCAGCTTCAATAGCTGGGAAGGCACAGATACGCAGTATTTT
>TRBV15|.|TRBJ1-5|TRBD1
CATSRDRAGGSQPQHF
TGTGCCACCAGCAGAGATCGGGCAGGGGGTTCTCAGCCCCAGCATTTT
>TRBV10-2|few|TRBJ1-4|.
CASSESSRAWEKLFF
TGCGCCAGCAGTGAGTCGAGCAGGGCCTGGGAAAAACTGTTTTTT
>TRBV12-3/TRBV12-4|.|TRBJ1-2|.
CASSLSRGSYGYTF
TGTGCCAGCAGTTTATCCAGGGGATCCTATGGCTACACCTTC
>TRBV6-1|.|TRBJ1-5|.
CASTEGRNQPQHF
TGTGCCAGCACCGAAGGGAGGAATCAGCCCCAGCATTTT
>TRBV27|few|TRBJ2-4|.
CASSPLAKNIQYF
TGTGCCAGCAGTCCATTAGCCAAAAACATTCAGTACTTC
>TRBV7-6|.|TRBJ2-5|TRBD2
CASSLPGTSRKAAAQYF
TGTGCCAGCAGCTTACCTGGGACTAGCAGGAAGGCCGCGGCCCAGTACTTC
>TRBV28|few|TRBJ2-2|TRBD1
CASITPMGQGNTGELFF
TGTGCCAGCATTACCCCGATGGGACAGGGAAACACCGGGGAGCTGTTTTTT
>TRBV6-4|many|TRBJ2-2|.
CASSDRGDTGELFF
TGTGCCAGCAGTGACAGGGGGGACACCGGGGAGCTGTTTTTT
>TRBV12-3/TRBV12-4|.|TRBJ1-5|.
CASTKARGANQPQHF
TGTGCCAGCACCAAAGCTAGGGGGGCCAATCAGCCCCAGCATTTT
>TRBV7-3|.|TRBJ1-4|TRBD1
CASSQTGGEKLFF
TGTGCCAGCAGTCAAACAGGGGGAGAAAAACTGTTTTTT
>TRBV28|.|TRBJ2-7|.
CASSLWGDPYEQYF
TGTGCCAGCAGTTTATGGGGGGATCCCTACGAGCAGTACTTC
>TRBV7-9|.|TRBJ2-2|TRBD1
CASSLEGGWTGPTGELFF
TGTGCCAGCAGCTTAGAAGGCGGTTGGACAGGACCAACCGGGGAGCTGTTTTTT
>TRBV6-5|.|TRBJ2-5|TRBD2
CASSYLFGGDLQETQYF
TGTGCCAGCAGTTATCTCTTCGGGGGGGACCTCCAAGAGACCCAGTACTTC